This T cell receptor (beta chain) was profiled in a study of shared clonotypes between healthy human individuals (dated by TCRdb to about 2020). With respect to the entire study: A few men and two women, aged 18 to 49 years, made up the cohort. For each donor, three plates each were used for CD4 naive and CD4 memory, two plates were used for CD8 naive, and one plate was used for CD8 memory. Libraries were prepared and TCR repertoires were sequenced by different laboratories using diverse techniques, in order to increase sequencing depth and limit assay-specific biases. Each donor's leukapheresis produced roughly between roughly 0.85 and 9.5 billion PBMCs. To estimate repertoire size and how much clonotype sharing occurs between individuals, the study deeply sequenced the blood TCR repertoires of about five healthy adults. General conclusions and limits of the study: Only blood was sampled, and tissue TCR repertoires likely differ from those in blood. Incomplete sequencing was indicated by rarefaction of sorted-subset datasets, despite the large sequencing depth. Compared with non-shared clonotypes, the clonotypes found in all four sorted-subset donors had higher generation probabilities. Sharing across several donors was observed for approximately 5% of naive CD4, less than 4% of naive CD8, roughly 2.4% of memory CD4, and less than 0.45% of memory CD8 clonotypes. Estimated clonotype richness was generally larger for naive than for memory subsets. Pairwise subsampling led to the expectation that sequencing depth would affect the degree of clonotype sharing among donors. Because the study included only a small number of donors, the genetic and exposure-history diversity represented was limited.

Using the deep immunoSEQ assay, multiplex PCR amplified TCR CDR3 regions from genomic DNA. Extracted genomic DNA from each cell subset was spread evenly across all wells of several immunoSEQ 96-well plates, with each plate serving as a replicate. For sorted subsets, approximately 0.2 ug of genomic DNA, equivalent to some 30,000 T cell genomes, went into each replicate PCR. Purified libraries were quantified with a Qubit 3.0 fluorometer, sized on a Bioanalyzer 2100, and re-quantified with the KAPA Library Quantification kit. Every immunoSEQ 96-well plate was sequenced on a separate single-read 150-cycle Illumina NextSeq 550 flow cell. In the original analysis: The immunoSEQ output contained only junctional sequences without quality scores, so filtering could not match that applied to full-length reads. Sequences were annotated with PyIR, a Python wrapper for IgBLAST v1.9, and V/J genes and CDR3 were assigned using IMGT germline references. Reads with weak V/J assignments (E-value above 1e-6), missing CDR3, stop codons, out-of-frame junctions, or ambiguous translated residues were removed. V3J clonotypes were defined by identical inferred V gene, J gene, and CDR3 amino acid sequence. Percentage overlap between repertoires was calculated by dividing the number of shared unique clonotypes by the size of the smaller repertoire. Repertoire richness was assessed with RTK rarefaction, the Chao1 estimator, and Recon v2.1 estimates of unobserved clonotypes. Generation probabilities for all TCRbeta clonotypes obtained by the gDNA method from a handful of donors were computed using OLGA. The table comes from immuneACCESS by way of TCRdb, which keeps in-frame sequences with V and J called. Part of the clones is missing from these tables; in studies checked, under half for an unresolved V gene and the rest for unknown reasons. The DNA gave D and trimming, while V, J and clone size come from that table. Counted in this sample were some 2,100,000 clones; roughly 95% of them appeared once. The ten largest account for 0.13% of the sample.

CDR1 and CDR2, looked up from the germline V gene (reference sequence), are SGHNT and YYREEE. Compared with germline, V lacks 7 bases and J lacks 6 bases; bases without a gene match: 10. Reading from cysteine to phenylalanine, the CDR3 counts 16 amino acids. Only CDR3 DNA remains: 48 bases, in frame from the first base. Healthy HIV-negative adults with no recently reported acute infections or vaccinations were included as donors. All donors were Caucasian adults living in Nashville, Tennessee, USA. CD4+ T cells were enriched through magnetic negative selection, after which naive cells were positively selected on CD45RA and the remaining negative fraction served as the memory subset. After blood collection by leukapheresis, PBMCs were isolated using Ficoll-Histopaque density gradient centrifugation and then cryopreserved in the vapor phase of liquid nitrogen. Analytical flow cytometry was used to check the purity and quantity of each magnetically sorted T cell population. Genomic DNA was isolated from each sorted fraction and quantified by UV absorbance on a Nanodrop 2000c.

Concerning this clone: What this receptor recognizes is not known. No base-level quality is on record; no much larger clone is a single base apart.

The rearranged chain carries TRBV5-4 and TRBJ2-1, with 13 bases aligning to TRBD2. Input material: naive CD4+ T cells sorted from blood. The cell subset or site label, as the study defines it: CD45RA+ positively selected. This TCR came from a man aged 18 to 35 in good health. The CDR3 region reads CASGTSGGASFNEQFF. The DNA reads as follows: TGTGCCAGCGGTACTAGCGGGGGGGCTTCTTTCAATGAGCAGTTCTTC.